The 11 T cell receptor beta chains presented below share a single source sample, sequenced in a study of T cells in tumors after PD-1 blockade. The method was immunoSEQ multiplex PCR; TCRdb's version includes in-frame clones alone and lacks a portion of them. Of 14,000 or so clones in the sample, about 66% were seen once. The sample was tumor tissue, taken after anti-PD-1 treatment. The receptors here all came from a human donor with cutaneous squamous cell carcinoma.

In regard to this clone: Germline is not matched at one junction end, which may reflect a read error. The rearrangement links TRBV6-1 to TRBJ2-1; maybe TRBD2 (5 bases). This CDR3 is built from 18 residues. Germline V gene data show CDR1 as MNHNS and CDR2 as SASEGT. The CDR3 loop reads CASSEALLYSASNNEQFF. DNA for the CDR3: TGTGCCAGCAGTGAAGCGTTACTATATAGCGCCTCCAACAATGAGCAGTTCTTC.

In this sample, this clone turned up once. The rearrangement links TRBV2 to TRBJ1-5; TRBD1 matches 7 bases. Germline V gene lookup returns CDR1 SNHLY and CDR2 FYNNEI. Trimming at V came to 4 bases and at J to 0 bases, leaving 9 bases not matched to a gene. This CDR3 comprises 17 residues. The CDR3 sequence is CASSVPGQSYSNQPQHF. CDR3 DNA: TGTGCCAGCAGTGTTCCGGGACAGAGTTATAGCAATCAGCCCCAGCATTTT.

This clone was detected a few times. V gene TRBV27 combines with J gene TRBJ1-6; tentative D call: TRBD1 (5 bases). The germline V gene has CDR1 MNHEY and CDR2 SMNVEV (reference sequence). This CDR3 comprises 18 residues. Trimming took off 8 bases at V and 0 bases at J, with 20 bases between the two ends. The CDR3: CASGVGPYSGSYNSPLHF. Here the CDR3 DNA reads TGTGCCAGCGGAGTGGGGCCCTACTCGGGCTCCTATAATTCACCCCTCCACTTT.

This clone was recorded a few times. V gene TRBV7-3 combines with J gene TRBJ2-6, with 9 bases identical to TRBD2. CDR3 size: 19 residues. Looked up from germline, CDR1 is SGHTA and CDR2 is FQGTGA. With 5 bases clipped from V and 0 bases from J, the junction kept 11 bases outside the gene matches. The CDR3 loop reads CASSPLKTSGSSGANVLTF. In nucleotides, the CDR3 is TGTGCCAGCAGCCCGTTGAAGACTAGCGGCAGCTCTGGGGCCAACGTCCTGACTTTC. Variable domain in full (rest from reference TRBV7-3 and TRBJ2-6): GAGVSQTPSNKVTEKGKYVELRCDPISGHTALYWYRQSLGQGPEFLIYFQGTGAADDSGLPNDRFFAVRPEGSVSTLKIQRTERGDSAVYLCASSPLKTSGSSGANVLTFGAGSRLTVL.

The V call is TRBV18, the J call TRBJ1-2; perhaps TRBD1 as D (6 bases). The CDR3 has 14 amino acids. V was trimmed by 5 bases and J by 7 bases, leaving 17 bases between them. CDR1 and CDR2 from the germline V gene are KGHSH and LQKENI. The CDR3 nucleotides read TGTGCCAGCTCATTATCCGGACAGAAAGGTGGCTACACCTTC. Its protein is CASSLSGQKGGYTF.

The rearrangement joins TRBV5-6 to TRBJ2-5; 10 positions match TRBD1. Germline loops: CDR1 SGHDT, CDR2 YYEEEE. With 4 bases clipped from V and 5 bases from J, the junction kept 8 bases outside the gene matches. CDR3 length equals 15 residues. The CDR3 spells CASSHKPGQGETQYF. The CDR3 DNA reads TGTGCCAGCAGCCATAAACCGGGACAGGGGGAGACCCAGTACTTC.

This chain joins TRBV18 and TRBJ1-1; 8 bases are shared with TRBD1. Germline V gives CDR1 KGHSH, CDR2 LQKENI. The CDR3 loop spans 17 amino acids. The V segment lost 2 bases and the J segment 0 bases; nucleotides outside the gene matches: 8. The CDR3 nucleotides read TGTGCCAGCTCACCAGGACAGGGAGGGACAATGAACACTGAAGCTTTCTTT. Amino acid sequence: CASSPGQGGTMNTEAFF.

CDR3 region: CASSLRGSYEQYF. The CDR3 DNA is TGCGCCAGCAGCTTGAGGGGATCCTACGAGCAGTACTTC. This rearrangement joins TRBV5-1 to TRBJ2-7; maybe TRBD1 (5 bases). The CDR3 has 13 amino acids. V lost 1 base to trimming and J lost 1 base, with 6 bases between them. The germline CDR1 and CDR2 sequences are SGHRS and YFSETQ.

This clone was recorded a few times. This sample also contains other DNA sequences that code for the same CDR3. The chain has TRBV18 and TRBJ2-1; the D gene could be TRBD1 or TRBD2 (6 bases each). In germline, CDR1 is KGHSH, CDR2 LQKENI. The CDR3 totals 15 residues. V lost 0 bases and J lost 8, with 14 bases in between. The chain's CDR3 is CASSPPSRGGDEQFF. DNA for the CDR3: TGTGCCAGCTCACCACCTTCCAGGGGAGGAGATGAGCAGTTCTTC.

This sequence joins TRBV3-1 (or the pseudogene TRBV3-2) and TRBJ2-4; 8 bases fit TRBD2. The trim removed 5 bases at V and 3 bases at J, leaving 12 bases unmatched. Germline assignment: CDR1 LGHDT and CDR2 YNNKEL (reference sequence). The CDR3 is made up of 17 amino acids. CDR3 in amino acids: CASSALAGGEVKNIQYF. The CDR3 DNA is TGTGCCAGCAGCGCCCTGGCGGGAGGTGAGGTCAAAAACATTCAGTACTTC.

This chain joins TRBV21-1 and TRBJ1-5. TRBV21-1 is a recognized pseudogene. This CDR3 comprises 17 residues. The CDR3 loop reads CASRESRGLGGNQPQHF. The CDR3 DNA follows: TGTGCCAGCAGAGAGAGTCGTGGCCTAGGAGGCAATCAGCCCCAGCATTTT.